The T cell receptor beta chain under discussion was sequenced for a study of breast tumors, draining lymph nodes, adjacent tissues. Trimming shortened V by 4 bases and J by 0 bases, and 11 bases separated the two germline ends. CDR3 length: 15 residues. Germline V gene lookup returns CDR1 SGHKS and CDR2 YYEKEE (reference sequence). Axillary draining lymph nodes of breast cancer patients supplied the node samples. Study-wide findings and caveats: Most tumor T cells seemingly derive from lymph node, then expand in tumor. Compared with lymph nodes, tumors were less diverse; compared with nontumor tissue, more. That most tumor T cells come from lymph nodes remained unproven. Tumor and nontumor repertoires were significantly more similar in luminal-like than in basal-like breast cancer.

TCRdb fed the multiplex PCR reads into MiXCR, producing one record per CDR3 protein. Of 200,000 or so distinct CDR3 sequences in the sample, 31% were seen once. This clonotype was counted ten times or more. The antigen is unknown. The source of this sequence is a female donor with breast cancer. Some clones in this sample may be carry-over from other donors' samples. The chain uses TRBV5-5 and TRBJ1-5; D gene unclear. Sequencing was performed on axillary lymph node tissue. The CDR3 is CASSPAGSSNQPQHF. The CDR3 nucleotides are TGTGCCAGCAGCCCGGCCGGCAGTAGCAATCAGCCCCAGCATTTT.